The source of this TCR beta chain is a study of T cells after yellow fever vaccination. TCRdb ran MiXCR on the 5' RACE reads and lists one entry per CDR3 protein. The sample holds a few hundred thousand distinct CDR3 sequences; 5.2% are singletons and the top ten take approximately 3.5%. In its sample, this clonotype was seen many times. Its antigen is unidentified. The CDR3 length is 14 residues. Trimming cost V 0 bases and J 8 bases, with 10 bases left between them. Germline-derived CDR1 and CDR2 are LNHNV and YYDKDF (reference sequence). Findings and caveats of the study: Repertoires obtained by FACS sorting could include abundant clonotypes that entered as contaminants from the bulk population. A minor fraction of clonotypes spanned both CD4 and CD8 compartments.

The gene calls are TRBV15 and TRBJ1-4; D uncertain. The sequencing used CD4+ T cells sorted from PBMCs, collected on the day of the yellow fever booster vaccination. The source is a man younger than 35 who received the YFV17D yellow fever vaccine. CDR3 loop: CATSRDLVLEKLFF. For the CDR3, the DNA is TGTGCCACCAGCAGAGATTTGGTCCTCGAAAAACTGTTTTTT. The whole variable domain, remainder taken from reference TRBV15 and TRBJ1-4, is DAMVIQNPRYQVTQFGKPVTLSCSQTLNHNVMYWYQQKSSQAPKLLFHYYDKDFNNEADTPDNFQSRRPNTSFCFLDIRSPGLGDTAMYLCATSRDLVLEKLFFGSGTQLSVL.